This T cell receptor (beta chain) was found in a study of radiotherapy plus CTLA-4 blockade in lung cancer. The assay was immunoSEQ multiplex PCR, and TCRdb's table has in-frame clones only and misses some. The sample has 45,000 to 55,000 clones, around 85% seen once; the top ten hold roughly 3.5%. Trimming removed 0 bases at V and 7 bases at J, with 8 bases between. The CDR3 is 13 residues long. Germline V gene sequence: CDR1 SGHNT, CDR2 YYREEE (reference sequence). For this clone: Its antigen is unknown.

Findings and caveats of the study: Increased serum interferon-beta after radiation also reportedly predicted response strongly.

This receptor was obtained from a human donor with non-small cell lung cancer who had a partial response to radiotherapy plus ipilimumab. The V and J genes are TRBV5-4 and TRBJ2-1; D ambiguous. The sequencing here drew on peripheral blood, taken from a patient treated with radiotherapy plus ipilimumab. In DNA form, the CDR3 reads TGTGCCAGCAGCTTGGGGGCAGAGAATGAGCAGTTCTTC. Amino acid sequence: CASSLGAENEQFF.